The 24 T cell receptor beta chains in this list originate from one sample, sequenced in a study of blood T cell repertoires in COVID-19. Produced via immunoSEQ multiplex PCR; TCRdb's table is partial and in-frame only. The repertoire holds hundreds of thousands of clones, with approximately 91% as singletons. The source material was peripheral blood. These receptors were collected from a man aged 40-49 years with acute or convalescent COVID-19.

This clone was counted between two and nine times. The chain is built from TRBV27 and TRBJ2-7, with 9 bases identical to TRBD2. CDR1 is MNHEY, CDR2 SMNVEV, per germline (reference sequence). After removal of 4 bases from V and 3 bases from J, the junction contained 4 bases not matched to a gene. The length of the CDR3 is 14 residues. In nucleotides, the CDR3 is TGTGCCAGCAGTTCGGCGGGGGGGGTCTACGAGCAGTACTTC. It is translated as CASSSAGGVYEQYF.

The gene calls are TRBV18 and TRBJ1-2; the D is unclear. V dropped 2 bases and J dropped 4 bases, with 20 bases sitting between them. The CDR3 length is 17 residues. CDR1 and CDR2 (germline): KGHSH, LQKENI. CDR3 protein: CASSPTMGQSGTYGYTF. The CDR3 nucleotides read TGTGCCAGCTCACCAACGATGGGCCAGTCAGGAACCTATGGCTACACCTTC.

The chain couples TRBV5-5 to TRBJ1-4, with no clear D. Trimming removed 2 bases at V and 8 bases at J, with 10 bases between. The CDR3 runs 13 residues. Germline CDR1 SGHKS, CDR2 YYEKEE (reference sequence). The CDR3 sequence: CASSFVGGEKLFF. CDR3 bases: TGTGCCAGCAGCTTCGTTGGAGGAGAAAAACTGTTTTTT.

The chain has TRBV5-4 and TRBJ1-2, with 9 positions matching TRBD1. Germline V CDR1 and CDR2: SGHNT, YYREEE (reference sequence). This CDR3 region has 16 residues. After removal of 1 base from V and 2 bases from J, the junction contained 6 bases not matched to a gene. CDR3 nucleotides: TGTGCCAGCAGCTTGTATACCGGGACAGGGAACTATGGCTACACCTTC. Translating it yields CASSLYTGTGNYGYTF.

The V gene is TRBV5-4, the J gene TRBJ2-2, with 12 positions matching TRBD2. Germline V CDR1 and CDR2: SGHNT, YYREEE (reference sequence). The CDR3 is 17 amino acids. J lost 8 bases, V lost 4 bases, and 12 bases had no gene match. The chain's CDR3 is CASSPLGTSGSGGELFF. The CDR3 region has the DNA TGTGCCAGCAGCCCCCTAGGGACTAGCGGGTCCGGGGGGGAGCTGTTTTTT.

The chain joins TRBV11-2 to TRBJ2-1, with 8 bases lining up with TRBD2. The germline V gene has CDR1 SGHAT and CDR2 FQNNGV. The V gene end was trimmed by 5 bases and the J gene end by 3 bases; junction bases not matched to a gene: 6. The CDR3 is 15 amino acids. This CDR3 is CASSHIAGLYNEQFF. DNA for the CDR3: TGTGCCAGCAGCCATATAGCGGGACTCTACAATGAGCAGTTCTTC.

The rearrangement joins TRBV18 to TRBJ2-6, with TRBD1 as a possible D gene (5 bases). Germline V gene data show CDR1 as KGHSH and CDR2 as LQKENI. Trimming took off 3 bases at V and 2 bases at J, with 8 bases between the two ends. The CDR3 has 15 amino acids. The chain's CDR3 is CASSPGQAGANVLTF. CDR3 DNA: TGTGCCAGCTCACCGGGGCAGGCTGGGGCCAACGTCCTGACTTTC.

This chain links TRBV6-2 or TRBV6-3 with TRBJ1-5; no clear D. V was cut by 3 bases and J by 3 bases, with 9 bases left in between. Germline CDR1 MNHEY, CDR2 SVGEGT. CDR3 size: 14 residues. This CDR3 is CASSYSRLNQPQHF. The CDR3 DNA follows: TGTGCCAGCAGTTATTCGAGACTCAATCAGCCCCAGCATTTT.

This clone was seen more than once but under ten times. The V and J genes are TRBV9 and TRBJ2-2; no clear D gene. The V gene's germline CDR1 is SGDLS and CDR2 YYNGEE. The CDR3 covers 14 residues. Deletions cut 0 bases from V and 9 bases from J, with 12 bases between. The CDR3 protein is CASSVAGSLRELFF. Here the CDR3 DNA reads TGTGCCAGCAGCGTAGCTGGCTCTCTGAGGGAGCTGTTTTTT. Looking up the rest from reference TRBV9 and TRBJ2-2 gives the full variable domain: DSGVTQTPKHLITATGQRVTLRCSPRSGDLSVYWYQQSLDQGLQFLIQYYNGEERAKGNILERFSAQQFPDLHSELNLSSLELGDSALYFCASSVAGSLRELFFGEGSRLTVL.

The V and J genes are TRBV19 and TRBJ2-5; perhaps TRBD2 as D (6 bases). Looked up from germline, CDR1 is LNHDA and CDR2 is SQIVND (reference sequence). The CDR3 totals 14 residues. V shed 5 bases and J shed 2 bases, with 12 bases lying between them. In DNA form, the CDR3 reads TGTGCCAGTAGTGTTAGCGGAGTTCAAGAGACCCAGTACTTC. It specifies CASSVSGVQETQYF.

The chain links TRBV5-1 to TRBJ2-5; 13 bases align to TRBD2. CDR1 and CDR2 (germline): SGHRS, YFSETQ. V lost 0 bases and J lost 1; bases outside the gene matches: 9. This CDR3 is built from 19 residues. CDR3 sequence reads: CASSLAGGGLAGAQETQYF. CDR3 bases: TGCGCCAGCAGCTTGGCCGGGGGAGGACTAGCGGGGGCCCAAGAGACCCAGTACTTC.

The table lists this clone with a few counts. The chain carries TRBV3-1 (or the pseudogene TRBV3-2) and TRBJ2-1, with D maybe TRBD1 (5 bases). The CDR3 is made up of 13 amino acids. Trimming removed 8 bases at V and 10 bases at J, with 18 bases between. Germline values: CDR1 LGHDT, CDR2 YNNKEL (reference sequence). The CDR3 nucleotides read TGTGCCAGCGGCCGGACGGGCCCAGGGGAGCAGTTCTTC. Translated: CASGRTGPGEQFF.

This clone has only a few counts. The chain combines TRBV19 with TRBJ2-7; D may be TRBD1 (6 bases). V lost 4 bases and J 3 bases, leaving 19 bases between the germline ends. This CDR3 is built from 16 residues. Germline CDR1 is LNHDA and CDR2 is SQIVND (reference sequence). The CDR3 DNA sequence: TGTGCCAGTAGTAACGGGGCAGGGGCCGATCACTACGAGCAGTACTTC. This translates into CASSNGAGADHYEQYF.

The chain has TRBV2 and TRBJ2-7, with TRBD1 matching over 8 bases. J lost 2 bases, V lost 4 bases, and 7 bases had no gene match. The CDR3 has 15 residues. Looked up from germline, CDR1 is SNHLY and CDR2 is FYNNEI. The DNA of the CDR3 is TGTGCCAGCAGTGGAGGGACAGGCCCTCCCTACGAGCAGTACTTC. Its translation is CASSGGTGPPYEQYF.

In its sample, this clone was seen once. The genes are TRBV7-2 and TRBJ1-6; no definite D call. CDR1 and CDR2 from the germline V gene are SGHTA and FQGNSA. V gave up 1 base and J gave up 6 bases, with 10 bases separating them. This CDR3 has 15 amino acids. The CDR3 loop is CASSLGTRSNSPLHF. The CDR3 DNA reads TGTGCCAGCAGCTTAGGCACAAGAAGTAATTCACCCCTCCACTTT.

J is TRBJ2-1 and V is TRBV5-6; 7 bases are shared with TRBD1. Germline-derived CDR1 and CDR2 are SGHDT and YYEEEE. CDR3 length: 13 residues. After removal of 5 bases from V and 9 bases from J, the junction contained 8 bases not matched to a gene. The CDR3 region is CASSPTDRVEQFF. The DNA of the CDR3 is TGTGCCAGCAGTCCGACAGACAGGGTTGAGCAGTTCTTC.

This clone was seen a single time. The V call is TRBV27, the J call TRBJ2-7, with unresolved D. Germline V gene lookup returns CDR1 MNHEY and CDR2 SMNVEV (reference sequence). Trimming took 1 base from V and 0 from J, leaving 7 bases between them. The CDR3 is 14 residues long. The CDR3 is CASSLFLSSYEQYF. As DNA, the CDR3 is TGTGCCAGCAGTTTATTCCTCTCCTCCTACGAGCAGTACTTC.

This rearrangement joins TRBV5-1 to TRBJ1-2, with TRBD1 identical over 9 bases. The CDR3 length is 14 residues. The V gene end was trimmed by 5 bases and the J gene end by 3 bases; junction bases not matched to a gene: 5. Germline V gives CDR1 SGHRS, CDR2 YFSETQ. The CDR3 reads CASRGDRDDYGYTF. DNA of the CDR3: TGCGCCAGCAGGGGGGACAGGGATGACTATGGCTACACCTTC.

The chain carries TRBV30 and TRBJ1-5; 10 bases align to TRBD1. After removal of 2 bases from V and 1 base from J, the junction contained 11 bases not matched to a gene. Germline lookup yields CDR1 GTSNPN and CDR2 SVGIG (reference sequence). This CDR3 has 18 amino acids. CDR3 loop: CAWSSPGQGIFSNQPQHF. The CDR3 coding sequence is TGTGCCTGGAGTTCTCCGGGACAGGGGATTTTCAGCAATCAGCCCCAGCATTTT. Full variable domain (outside the CDR3, taken from reference TRBV30 and TRBJ1-5): SQTIHQWPATLVQPVGSPLSLECTVEGTSNPNLYWYRQAAGRGLQLLFYSVGIGQISSEVPQNLSASRPQDRQFILSSKKLLLSDSGFYLCAWSSPGQGIFSNQPQHFGDGTRLSIL.

The J gene is TRBJ1-2, the V gene TRBV4-1, with 8 bases lining up with TRBD1. The germline V gene encodes CDR1 MGHRA and CDR2 YSYEKL. This CDR3 contains 14 residues. V was clipped by 4 bases and J by 3 bases; unmatched bases: 4. CDR3: CASSPGQGHYGYTF. CDR3 sequence (DNA): TGCGCCAGCAGCCCCGGACAGGGACACTATGGCTACACCTTC.

The rearrangement uses TRBV2 and TRBJ2-7; TRBD2 agrees at 7 bases. The CDR3 length is 16 residues. V was pared by 2 bases and J by 1 base, with 8 bases of the junction left unmatched. The germline CDR1 and CDR2 sequences are SNHLY and FYNNEI. The CDR3 loop is CASSELPSGVSYEQYF. DNA of the CDR3: TGTGCCAGCAGTGAACTTCCCAGCGGGGTATCCTACGAGCAGTACTTC.

This sequence joins TRBV19 and TRBJ1-2, with TRBD1 matching 10 bases. The germline V gene has CDR1 LNHDA and CDR2 SQIVND (reference sequence). V trimming: 2 bases; J trimming: 6 bases; junction bases outside the gene matches: 3. The CDR3 is 14 residues long. CDR3 region: CASSITGTGDGYTF. CDR3 coding DNA: TGTGCCAGTAGTATAACCGGGACAGGGGATGGCTACACCTTC. Drawing the rest from reference TRBV19 and TRBJ1-2, the complete variable domain is DGGITQSPKYLFRKEGQNVTLSCEQNLNHDAMYWYRQDPGQGLRLIYYSQIVNDFQKGDIAEGYSVSREKKESFPLTVTSAQKNPTAFYLCASSITGTGDGYTFGSGTRLTVV.

The rearrangement uses TRBV6-1 and TRBJ1-5; D is unclear. Germline CDR1 is MNHNS and CDR2 is SASEGT. V shed 0 bases and J shed 1 base, with 7 bases lying between them. The CDR3 has 15 amino acids. The CDR3 region is CASSEAGESNQPQHF. The CDR3 nucleotides are TGTGCCAGCAGTGAAGCCGGGGAAAGCAATCAGCCCCAGCATTTT.

The chain combines TRBV7-9 with TRBJ2-7; possibly TRBD1 for D (7 bases). Trimming took off 8 bases at V and 7 bases at J, with 18 bases between the two ends. CDR3 length equals 13 residues. Germline CDR1 SEHNR, CDR2 FQNEAQ (reference sequence). CDR3 protein: CASHADRAGEQYF. The CDR3 coding sequence is TGTGCCAGCCACGCCGACAGGGCGGGGGAGCAGTACTTC.